Each of the 31 T cell receptor beta chains below was sequenced from the same sample in a study of beta chain features in type 1 diabetes. Broader study findings: Among patients with Type 1 diabetes, TCRB CDR3s were moderately but significantly shorter in every one of the four CD4+ subsets.

The antigens for these receptors are not known. Of the isolated RNA, all was reverse transcribed, and so the sequenced material was expressed TCRB transcripts. The protocol was immunoSEQ multiplex PCR, while the TCRdb copy is restricted to in-frame clones and leaves out a portion. The sample holds a few hundred thousand clones, 13% to 15% seen once. The specimen sequenced was naive CD4+ T cells from blood. The receptors here all came from a man between 25 and 39 years old with type 1 diabetes.

This clone was seen more than once but under ten times. V usage is TRBV6-1 and J usage is TRBJ2-7; D possibly corresponds to TRBD2 (5 bases). The CDR3 has 14 amino acids. The germline V and J ends were trimmed by 6 bases and 2 bases, with 14 bases remaining between them. Germline values: CDR1 MNHNS, CDR2 SASEGT. The CDR3 loop is CASSPRDSTYEQYF. The CDR3 DNA is TGTGCCAGCAGCCCGAGGGATTCGACCTACGAGCAGTACTTC.

The rearrangement uses TRBV7-9 and TRBJ2-7; TRBD2 might be the D (5 bases). The length of the CDR3 is 14 residues. The germline V and J ends were trimmed by 6 bases and 3 bases, with 15 bases remaining between them. Germline CDR1 SEHNR, CDR2 FQNEAQ (reference sequence). CDR3 in DNA: TGTGCCAGCAGTTCACGGGATACTGACTACGAGCAGTACTTC. Its translation: CASSSRDTDYEQYF.

This clone has just a few counts. This chain's CDR3 is CASSPGYSSYNEQFF. CDR3 sequence (DNA): TGCGCCAGCAGTCCCGGTTACAGCTCCTACAATGAGCAGTTCTTC. The chain couples TRBV5-1 to TRBJ2-1; D not resolved. This CDR3 has 15 amino acids. V gave up 5 bases and J gave up 0 bases, with 12 bases separating them. The germline V gene has CDR1 SGHRS and CDR2 YFSETQ.

The J gene is TRBJ2-7, the V gene TRBV11-2; TRBD1 agrees at 7 bases. This CDR3 spans 16 amino acids. The V and J ends lost 2 bases and 3 bases, in that order; junction bases with no gene match: 10. CDR1 SGHAT and CDR2 FQNNGV come from the germline V gene. In DNA form, the CDR3 reads TGTGCCAGCAGCTTACTACCCCGGGACAGTAACTACGAGCAGTACTTC. Its protein is CASSLLPRDSNYEQYF.

The chain carries TRBV19 and TRBJ2-1, with D possibly being TRBD1 (5 bases). CDR3 size: 15 residues. In germline, CDR1 is LNHDA, CDR2 SQIVND (reference sequence). The V gene lost 3 bases and the J gene lost 5 bases, with 14 bases spanning the gap. CDR3 loop: CASSIAGPGHNEQFF. CDR3 nucleotide sequence: TGTGCCAGTAGTATCGCAGGGCCCGGGCACAATGAGCAGTTCTTC.

In this sample, this clone turned up a few times. The V gene is TRBV7-6, the J gene TRBJ1-2; 7 positions agree with TRBD1. This CDR3 is built from 14 residues. V lost 10 bases, J lost 5 bases, and 13 bases stayed unmatched. Germline CDR1 is SGHVS and CDR2 is FNYEAQ. DNA of the CDR3: TGTGCCATACTCCGGGACAGACCAGAATATGGCTACACCTTC. Residues: CAILRDRPEYGYTF.

This clone came up a few times. This chain joins TRBV15 and TRBJ2-7; 12 positions match TRBD2. The V and J ends lost 0 bases and 2 bases, in that order; junction bases with no gene match: 2. Germline CDR1 and CDR2: LNHNV and YYDKDF (reference sequence). This CDR3 region has 16 residues. CDR3 sequence reads: CATSREGLAGTYEQYF. The CDR3 DNA reads TGTGCCACCAGCAGAGAAGGACTAGCGGGAACCTACGAGCAGTACTTC.

The gene calls are TRBV18 and TRBJ2-7; D gene unclear. V lost 4 bases and J 2 bases, leaving 6 bases between the germline ends. The CDR3 loop spans 12 amino acids. CDR1 is KGHSH, CDR2 LQKENI, per germline. CDR3 sequence (DNA): TGTGCCAGCTCACTAGAGCCCTACGAGCAGTACTTC. This gives the protein CASSLEPYEQYF.

The chain links TRBV7-9 to TRBJ2-5; no reliable D call. V was pared by 2 bases and J by 1 base, with 5 bases between. The CDR3 is 13 residues long. Germline CDR1 SEHNR, CDR2 FQNEAQ (reference sequence). For the CDR3, the DNA is TGTGCCAGCAGCTTACAACTCCAAGAGACCCAGTACTTC. Protein sequence: CASSLQLQETQYF.

The rearrangement links TRBV28 to TRBJ2-4, with D perhaps TRBD1 (6 bases). The CDR3 loop spans 14 amino acids. V was cut by 5 bases and J by 6 bases, with 14 bases left in between. Germline V gives CDR1 MDHEN, CDR2 SYDVKM. The CDR3 loop is CASSQLGTRNIQYF. For the CDR3, the DNA is TGTGCCAGCAGTCAGCTAGGGACAAGAAACATTCAGTACTTC.

This clone was counted only a few times. The gene calls are TRBV7-2 and TRBJ2-1, with 7 bases fitting TRBD2. This CDR3 spans 16 amino acids. V lost 4 bases and J lost 0; bases outside the gene matches: 6. Germline V lookup: CDR1 SGHTA, CDR2 FQGNSA. The chain's CDR3 is CASSWRAGSSYNEQFF. The CDR3 DNA reads as TGTGCCAGCAGCTGGAGAGCGGGGAGCTCCTACAATGAGCAGTTCTTC.

This clone showed up just a few times. This chain connects TRBV6-6 to TRBJ2-5, with 8 bases fitting TRBD2. J gave up 4 bases and V 2 bases, and 6 bases lay outside the gene matches. The CDR3 length is 15 residues. In germline, CDR1 is MNHNY, CDR2 SVGAGI (reference sequence). The CDR3 here is CASSYPERERETQYF. CDR3 sequence (DNA): TGTGCCAGCAGTTACCCCGAGCGGGAGAGAGAGACCCAGTACTTC.

This chain links TRBV27 with TRBJ2-1; possibly TRBD2 for D (6 bases). CDR1 and CDR2 from the germline V gene are MNHEY and SMNVEV (reference sequence). V was clipped by 10 bases and J by 4 bases, with 20 bases between them. The CDR3 totals 15 residues. The CDR3 DNA reads TGTGCCACGCAACCACCGGGACGGGGGTACAATGAGCAGTTCTTC. Translation gives CATQPPGRGYNEQFF.

The chain joins TRBV6-4 to TRBJ2-5; D uncertain. Trimming cost V 0 bases and J 7 bases, with 15 bases left between them. This CDR3 is built from 15 residues. Germline CDR1 reads MRHNA; CDR2 reads SNTAGT. The CDR3 loop is CASSDSIAQIGTQYF. In DNA, the CDR3 is TGTGCCAGCAGTGACTCGATTGCACAGATCGGGACCCAGTACTTC.

The chain employs TRBV7-3 and TRBJ2-3; possible D gene TRBD2, 6 bases. The V gene's germline CDR1 is SGHTA and CDR2 FQGTGA. The CDR3 totals 12 residues. Deletions cut 5 bases from V and 8 bases from J, with 11 bases between. CDR3 DNA: TGTGCCAGCAGCCTCGAGGAGGGTACGCAGTATTTT. It translates to CASSLEEGTQYF.

A few counts support this clone. The chain combines TRBV18 with TRBJ2-1; 13 positions agree with TRBD2. The CDR3 loop spans 14 amino acids. V shed 5 bases and J 9 bases; nucleotides not matched to a gene: 4. Germline loops: CDR1 KGHSH, CDR2 LQKENI. The CDR3 sequence is CASSGTSGIGEQFF. The DNA for the CDR3 is TGTGCCAGCTCAGGGACTAGCGGGATCGGTGAGCAGTTCTTC. The whole variable domain, remainder taken from reference TRBV18 and TRBJ2-1, is NAGVMQNPRHLVRRRGQEARLRCSPMKGHSHVYWYRQLPEEGLKFMVYLQKENIIDESGMPKERFSAEFPKEGPSILRIQQVVRGDSAAYFCASSGTSGIGEQFFGPGTRLTVL.

J is TRBJ2-5 and V is TRBV9, with 8 bases that match TRBD1. This CDR3 has 15 residues. CDR1 and CDR2 (germline): SGDLS, YYNGEE. V trimming: 3 bases; J trimming: 4 bases; junction bases outside the gene matches: 8. CDR3 region: CASSARDRSPETQYF. The DNA for the CDR3 is TGTGCCAGCAGCGCTCGGGACAGGTCCCCAGAGACCCAGTACTTC.

CDR3 nucleotides: TGTGCCAGCGGGGAAGGTGGGAGGACCCTCACAGATACGCAGTATTTT. Translation gives CASGEGGRTLTDTQYF. The gene calls are TRBV2 and TRBJ2-3, with TRBD2 as a possible D gene (6 bases). The V end lost 8 bases, the J end lost 2 bases, and 20 bases lay between the germline ends. The CDR3 totals 16 residues. The germline CDR1 and CDR2 sequences are SNHLY and FYNNEI.

The rearrangement uses TRBV7-9 and TRBJ1-2; maybe TRBD1 (6 bases). From germline, CDR1 is SEHNR and CDR2 FQNEAQ (reference sequence). The CDR3 runs to 12 residues. Deletions cut 3 bases from V and 6 bases from J, with 8 bases between. The CDR3, as DNA: TGTGCCAGCAGCTTTGAGGGGGATGGCTACACCTTC. It is translated as CASSFEGDGYTF.

This clone has just a few counts. The V call is TRBV10-3, the J call TRBJ2-1; D perhaps matches TRBD2 (6 bases). Trimming took 11 bases from V and 7 from J, leaving 21 bases between them. In germline, CDR1 is ENHRY, CDR2 SYGVKD. This CDR3 is 14 amino acids long. The CDR3, as DNA: TGTGCCCTCAAGGCTGGAGGGCCAGGGAATGAGCAGTTCTTC. It translates to CALKAGGPGNEQFF.

This clone was counted between two and nine times. This chain links TRBV30 with TRBJ1-4; no reliable D call. CDR1 is GTSNPN, CDR2 SVGIG, per germline (reference sequence). Trimming left V 1 base short and J 7 bases short, with 7 bases between. The CDR3 consists of 12 residues. CDR3 nucleotide sequence: TGTGCCTGGAGTGAGCGGACTGAAAAACTGTTTTTT. This gives the protein CAWSERTEKLFF.

This clone was counted only a few times. This CDR3 is CASSWGQTYEQYF. The DNA for the CDR3 is TGTGCCAGCAGCTGGGGACAGACCTACGAGCAGTACTTC. This chain uses TRBV7-3 with TRBJ2-7; 7 bases agree with TRBD1. Per the germline V gene, CDR1 is SGHTA and CDR2 is FQGTGA. V dropped 4 bases and J dropped 2; count of bases not matched to a gene: 2. There are 13 residues in the CDR3.

A note on this clone: Other DNA sequences in the same sample also yield this CDR3. The chain is built from TRBV18 and TRBJ2-3; D is uncertain. Deletions cut 0 bases from V and 6 bases from J, with 7 bases between. This CDR3 has 13 residues. Germline assignment: CDR1 KGHSH and CDR2 LQKENI. CDR3 coding DNA: TGTGCCAGCTCACCACCCTCCGGGGATACGCAGTATTTT. It codes for CASSPPSGDTQYF.

In its sample, this clone was seen once. The V gene is TRBV7-9, the J gene TRBJ2-5, with D hard to call. The CDR3 contains 11 residues. Germline loops: CDR1 SEHNR, CDR2 FQNEAQ (reference sequence). The ends were cut back, 4 bases at V and 11 bases at J, with 11 bases in the middle. The CDR3 here is CASSSVSEQYF. CDR3 sequence (DNA): TGTGCCAGCAGCTCCGTCTCGGAGCAGTACTTC.

The V call is TRBV7-9, the J call TRBJ2-1, with TRBD1 identical over 9 bases. V was clipped by 10 bases and J by 3 bases; unmatched bases: 7. This CDR3 contains 14 residues. The germline V gene has CDR1 SEHNR and CDR2 FQNEAQ (reference sequence). CDR3 nucleotide sequence: TGTGCCACCACCTGGGGACAGGGCTACAATGAGCAGTTCTTC. It codes for CATTWGQGYNEQFF.

The rearrangement joins TRBV6-1 to TRBJ2-5; 9 positions match TRBD2. Looked up from germline, CDR1 is MNHNS and CDR2 is SASEGT. The CDR3 runs to 14 residues. Unmatched junction bases numbered 6, after V lost 6 bases and J lost 4 bases. The CDR3 nucleotides read TGTGCCAGCAGGGCGGGGGGGGCTGGAGAGACCCAGTACTTC. Encoded protein: CASRAGGAGETQYF.

A note on this clone: Additional DNA sequences in this sample encode the identical CDR3. The chain recombines TRBV28 with TRBJ1-5; D possibly corresponds to TRBD1 (5 bases). Trimming took 2 bases from V and 1 from J, leaving 6 bases between them. Germline loops: CDR1 MDHEN, CDR2 SYDVKM. The CDR3 runs to 14 residues. This CDR3 is CASSLGGSNQPQHF. The DNA of the CDR3 is TGTGCCAGCAGTTTAGGGGGGAGCAATCAGCCCCAGCATTTT.

The rearrangement uses TRBV7-8 and TRBJ1-2; perhaps TRBD1 as D (5 bases). Germline CDR1 is SGHVS and CDR2 is FQNEAQ. Deletions cut 4 bases from V and 0 bases from J, with 9 bases between. The CDR3 runs 14 residues. The CDR3: CASSSKTANYGYTF. In DNA, the CDR3 is TGTGCCAGCAGCTCAAAGACAGCTAACTATGGCTACACCTTC. Filled out from reference TRBV7-8 and TRBJ1-2, the complete variable domain reads GAGVSQSPRYKVAKRGQDVALRCDPISGHVSLFWYQQALGQGPEFLTYFQNEAQLDKSGLPSDRFFAERPEGSVSTLKIQRTQQEDSAVYLCASSSKTANYGYTFGSGTRLTVV.

This clone was detected a few times. The chain is built from TRBV27 and TRBJ1-1; D remains ambiguous. Germline-derived CDR1 and CDR2 are MNHEY and SMNVEV (reference sequence). The CDR3 extends over 13 amino acids. V lost 2 bases, J lost 5 bases, and 9 bases lay in between. The CDR3 reads CASSLNRGTEAFF. Written as DNA, the CDR3 is TGTGCCAGCAGTTTAAATCGGGGTACTGAAGCTTTCTTT.

In its sample, this clone was seen a few times. The V gene is TRBV13, the J gene TRBJ2-7; TRBD2 matches 8 bases. V was clipped by 6 bases and J by 7 bases; unmatched bases: 11. The germline V gene has CDR1 PRHDT and CDR2 FYEKMQ (reference sequence). CDR3 length: 14 residues. CDR3 sequence (DNA): TGTGCCAGCAGTGGCGGGAGGCAGCCTAGGGAGCAGTACTTC. Translated: CASSGGRQPREQYF.

This clone was counted between two and nine times. The chain is built from TRBV5-1 and TRBJ2-6; a possible D gene is TRBD1 (5 bases). V was shortened by 6 bases and J by 4 bases, with 14 bases between the two germline ends. The CDR3 has 15 residues. CDR1 is SGHRS and CDR2 is YFSETQ in the germline V gene. The CDR3 nucleotides read TGCGCCAGCACACAGCAGGGCTACGGGGCCAACGTCCTGACTTTC. As protein: CASTQQGYGANVLTF.